A selection of T cell receptor beta chains follows, all from one sample in a study of blood T cell repertoires in COVID-19. Sequencing was performed with immunoSEQ multiplex PCR; in TCRdb, only in-frame clones are kept and a portion is missing. The sample contains a few hundred thousand clones, around 83% of which appear only once. Input material: PBMCs or T cells enriched from blood (not recorded which). The receptors here all came from a woman aged 45-65 years who had recovered from COVID-19. Each CDR3 is given with its conserved first and last residue. The D gene is left open where the match is weak. Clone size appears in some rows only: once, few, many, or a class for an expanded clone.

>TRBJ1-1|TRBV5-4|-|-
CASSLDTAEAFF
TGTGCCAGCAGCTTGGATACAGCTGAAGCTTTCTTT
>TRBJ1-1|TRBV18|-|-
CASSPRGQPNTEAFF
TGTGCCAGCTCACCAAGAGGACAACCGAACACTGAAGCTTTCTTT
>TRBJ2-3|TRBV29-1|-|-
CSVKGPRRDTQYF
TGCAGCGTTAAAGGACCCCGGAGGGATACGCAGTATTTT
>TRBJ1-4|TRBV30|-|-
CTGATNEKLFF
TGCACGGGGGCAACTAATGAAAAACTGTTTTTT
>TRBJ2-7|TRBV6-5|-|-
CASSQQLNYEQYF
TGTGCCAGCAGTCAACAGTTGAACTACGAGCAGTACTTC
>TRBJ2-1|TRBV7-3|-|TRBD2
CASSLSSGGVYNEQFF
TGTGCCAGCAGCTTGTCCAGCGGGGGGGTATACAATGAGCAGTTCTTC
>TRBJ2-3|TRBV5-1|-|TRBD2
CASSFSGSWTDTQYF
TGCGCCAGCAGCTTTAGCGGGAGTTGGACAGATACGCAGTATTTT
>TRBJ2-1|TRBV3-1/TRBV3-2|-|-
CASSQAVGYYNEQFF
TGTGCCAGCAGCCAAGCGGTCGGGTACTACAATGAGCAGTTCTTC
>TRBJ1-5|TRBV5-6|few|TRBD1
CASSLYRGSSSNQPQHF
TGTGCCAGCAGCTTGTACAGGGGCTCCTCTAGCAATCAGCCCCAGCATTTT
>TRBJ2-1|TRBV19|-|TRBD1
CASSLGQGFEQFF
TGTGCCAGTAGTCTAGGACAGGGCTTTGAGCAGTTCTTC
>TRBJ2-4|TRBV4-1|once|TRBD2
CASSQEGGGLVGKNIQYF
TGCGCCAGCAGCCAAGAAGGCGGGGGACTAGTGGGCAAAAACATTCAGTACTTC
>TRBJ1-1|TRBV30|few|-
CAWRGAKTEAFF
TGTGCCTGGCGGGGGGCGAAGACTGAAGCTTTCTTT
>TRBJ1-1|TRBV11-3|-|TRBD1
CASSSRTGEAFF
TGTGCCAGCAGCTCGAGGACAGGGGAAGCTTTCTTT
>TRBJ1-5|TRBV2|-|-
CASGEGHQPQHF
TGTGCCAGCGGGGAGGGGCACCAGCCCCAGCATTTT
>TRBJ1-5|TRBV19|-|-
CASSMSPINGNQPQHF
TGTGCCAGTAGTATGAGTCCCATTAATGGCAATCAGCCCCAGCATTTT
>TRBJ1-1|TRBV3-1/TRBV3-2|once|-
CASSQIGGRHQNTEAFF
TGTGCCAGCAGCCAGATCGGGGGACGACACCAGAACACTGAAGCTTTCTTT
>TRBJ1-2|TRBV4-3|once|TRBD1
CASSLPGQDSYGYTF
TGCGCCAGCAGCCTTCCGGGACAGGATTCTTATGGCTACACCTTC
>TRBJ1-1|TRBV4-1|-|-
CASSREYSTEAFF
TGCGCCAGCAGCCGAGAGTATAGCACTGAAGCTTTCTTT
>TRBJ2-2|TRBV30|-|TRBD1
CACTGANTGELFF
TGTGCCTGTACAGGGGCGAACACCGGGGAGCTGTTTTTT
>TRBJ1-2|TRBV11-2|-|-
CASSHRVGSANYGYTF
TGTGCCAGCAGCCACAGGGTGGGTTCAGCTAACTATGGCTACACCTTC
>TRBJ2-7|TRBV6-1|-|-
CASSEALGRTRARDSYEQYF
TGTGCCAGCAGTGAAGCTCTTGGCCGCACCAGGGCCAGGGATTCCTACGAGCAGTACTTC
>TRBJ1-6|TRBV4-3|-|TRBD1
CASSQTRDRDNSPLHF
TGCGCCAGCAGCCAGACCCGGGACAGAGATAATTCACCCCTCCACTTT
>TRBJ2-3|TRBV6-5|once|-
CASSPTGRDTDTQYF
TGTGCCAGCAGTCCTACCGGGCGGGACACAGATACGCAGTATTTT
>TRBJ2-2|TRBV6-4|few|-
CASSDSGGTGELFF
TGTGCCAGCAGTGACTCGGGGGGCACCGGGGAGCTGTTTTTT
>TRBJ1-1|TRBV19|-|-
CASSRWSSSLNTEAFF
TGTGCCAGTAGTCGCTGGAGTAGTTCCTTGAACACTGAAGCTTTCTTT
>TRBJ2-3|TRBV5-1|-|-
CASSTRGGSTDTQYF
TGCGCCAGCAGCACCCGAGGGGGTAGCACAGATACGCAGTATTTT
>TRBJ1-1|TRBV7-9|-|-
CASSLVEFEAFF
TGTGCCAGCAGCTTAGTGGAGTTTGAAGCTTTCTTT
>TRBJ2-3|TRBV18|-|TRBD2
CASSPPGGGTDTQYF
TGTGCCAGCTCACCACCGGGGGGGGGCACAGATACGCAGTATTTT
>TRBJ1-5|TRBV18|-|TRBD1
CASSPGTQGNQPQHF
TGTGCCAGCTCACCTGGTACACAGGGGAATCAGCCCCAGCATTTT
>TRBJ1-1|TRBV3-1/TRBV3-2|-|-
CASSSKNRASEAFF
TGTGCCAGCAGCTCCAAGAACAGGGCCTCTGAAGCTTTCTTT
>TRBJ1-3|TRBV3-1/TRBV3-2|-|-
CASSQEGGAIYF
TGTGCCAGCAGCCAAGAGGGGGGAGCCATATATTTT
>TRBJ2-3|TRBV5-4|-|-
CASSFNLDTQYF
TGTGCCAGCAGCTTTAATCTAGATACGCAGTATTTT
>TRBJ1-6|TRBV6-5|few|-
CASRQIDSPLHF
TGTGCCAGTCGACAGATTGATTCACCCCTCCACTTT
>TRBJ2-7|TRBV4-1|-|-
CASSQEGPGSHEQYF
TGCGCCAGCAGCCAAGAGGGCCCAGGGTCCCACGAGCAGTACTTC
>TRBJ1-2|TRBV6-5|-|-
CASTDKPEDGYTF
TGTGCCAGCACCGACAAACCGGAGGATGGCTACACCTTC
>TRBJ2-7|TRBV27|once|TRBD1
CASRDRAGYEQYF
TGTGCCAGCAGGGACAGGGCGGGCTACGAGCAGTACTTC
>TRBJ1-2|TRBV5-4|-|TRBD1
CASSLGTGGNGYTF
TGTGCCAGCAGCTTGGGGACAGGGGGCAATGGCTACACCTTC
>TRBJ1-1|TRBV4-3|-|-
CASSQPGGDNTEAFF
TGCGCCAGCAGCCAACCCGGGGGGGATAACACTGAAGCTTTCTTT
>TRBJ1-5|TRBV27|-|TRBD1
CASRTGVSPNQPQHF
TGTGCCAGCAGAACAGGGGTATCCCCCAATCAGCCCCAGCATTTT
>TRBJ2-2|TRBV7-9|few|TRBD2
CASSLGGTLGAGELFF
TGTGCCAGCAGCTTGGGAGGGACCCTAGGCGCCGGGGAGCTGTTTTTT
>TRBJ1-2|TRBV5-8|-|-
CASSLLYGYTF
TGTGCCAGCAGCTTATTATATGGCTACACCTTC
>TRBJ1-2|TRBV14|-|-
CASSSTGLGNYGYTF
TGTGCCAGCAGCTCGACAGGTTTGGGAAACTATGGCTACACCTTC
>TRBJ2-1|TRBV5-1|-|-
CASTPGLEHNEQFF
TGCGCCAGCACCCCGGGACTGGAACACAATGAGCAGTTCTTC
>TRBJ1-1|TRBV7-3|once|-
CASSYRGTEAFF
TGTGCCAGCAGCTACCGCGGCACTGAAGCTTTCTTT
>TRBJ1-1|TRBV7-9|few|-
CASSPIRTAEAFF
TGTGCCAGCAGCCCAATACGGACAGCTGAAGCTTTCTTT
>TRBJ2-7|TRBV2|-|TRBD2
CASRLAGGITYEQYF
TGTGCCAGCAGGCTAGCGGGGGGGATAACCTACGAGCAGTACTTC
>TRBJ2-7|TRBV3-1/TRBV3-2|-|TRBD1
CASSQVLREGQGFGEQYF
TGTGCCAGCAGCCAAGTTTTGCGCGAGGGACAGGGTTTCGGCGAGCAGTACTTC
>TRBJ1-3|TRBV12-3/TRBV12-4|-|-
CASSFSGNTIYF
TGTGCCAGCAGTTTTAGTGGAAACACCATATATTTT
>TRBJ2-7|TRBV27|-|TRBD1
CASRPTGEYEQYF
TGTGCCAGCAGACCGACAGGGGAGTACGAGCAGTACTTC
>TRBJ1-2|TRBV9|-|TRBD1
CASSVVPGGAKGYTF
TGTGCCAGCAGCGTAGTCCCAGGGGGCGCAAAAGGCTACACCTTC
>TRBJ1-5|TRBV27|-|-
CASRPLAVTSNQPQHF
TGTGCCAGCAGGCCCCTCGCGGTCACGAGCAATCAGCCCCAGCATTTT
>TRBJ2-1|TRBV7-3|-|TRBD2
CASSLMGLAGISYNEQFF
TGTGCCAGCAGCTTAATGGGACTAGCGGGAATTTCCTACAATGAGCAGTTCTTC
>TRBJ1-1|TRBV5-1|-|-
CASKAVEGPNTEAFF
TGCGCCAGCAAAGCGGTGGAGGGGCCGAACACTGAAGCTTTCTTT